This TCR beta chain was documented in a study of T cell responses to AZD1222 COVID-19 vaccine (dated by TCRdb to about 2021). A note on the overall study: A total of about 240 trial participants underwent TCR sequencing, of whom approximately 210 received two doses of AZD1222 and about 26 received two doses of the MenACWY control vaccine. Trial participants were enrolled by age into subgroups of 18-55, 56-69 and 70-plus years, and around 150, 29 and 61 TCR-sequenced participants, respectively, were included in these subgroups. General findings and caveats noted by the study authors: Because no samples from the day 14 peak response were available, repertoires could be characterized only after the peak T cell response. Most participants were white British and females outnumbered males, and the authors suggested that clonal diversity may have been underestimated. Reportedly, almost half of the unique spike-specific TCRs recognized epitopes lying outside the regions that are mutated in the B.1.351 and B.1.1.7 variants. The vaccine-associated CD4 TCRs covered the entire spike protein, and the dominant responses fell in regions 160-218 and 743-854. In the small 56-69-year group, the increase in depth fell short of significance, most likely because of low power. Conclusions about previously exposed vaccinees are limited because only six or seven AZD1222 recipients were SARS-CoV-2 seropositive at baseline. A significant rise in spike-specific TCR breadth and depth was observed after two AZD1222 doses relative to day 0 and relative to MenACWY recipients.

CDR1 and CDR2 are drawn from the germline V gene: ENHRY, SYGVKD. Measured from the cysteine to the phenylalanine, the CDR3 is 15 residues long. The sequence is cut down to CDR3 DNA, 45 bases in frame from base 1. Trimming leaves V shorter by 2 bases and J shorter by 6 bases, with the junction holding 7 bases beyond the gene matches. In the case of this clone: There is no known antigen for this receptor. No base qualities exist here, and no much larger clone lies one base off it.

The sample's time point label is to be understood as: about 28 days (+/-7) after the second vaccine dose. AZD1222 recipients whose second dose came at about 4 weeks and those whose second dose came at about 12 weeks were combined into one group, since spike-specific TCR depth and breadth did not differ between the two schedules. Samples from vaccinated people were obtained from the UK trials COV001 and COV002, which included a single-blind randomized controlled phase 2/3 trial of AZD1222 (ChAdOx1 nCoV-19) in healthy adults. Trial participant PBMC samples were collected at day 0 and day 28 after the second dose for TCRbeta chain sequencing. The CDR3 regions of human TCRbeta chains were analyzed by immunosequencing. Per the source publication's procedure: TCRs in the repertoires were matched against a reference library of SARS-CoV-2-specific TCRs that had been generated with the MIRA antigen-specificity platform. Breadth was defined as the fraction of unique TCRs that were SARS-CoV-2-associated. Depth was defined as the fraction of total T cells that were SARS-CoV-2-associated. Using the MIRA data, every spike-specific TCR was mapped to the spike region that the TCR reacted to and assigned to either a CD4 or a CD8 class. Log10-transformed breadth and depth values were compared by one-way ANOVA with Sidak's multiple comparisons tests. Imported from immuneACCESS, the table was reduced by TCRdb to in-frame sequences with V and J called. These copies leave out some clones; in studies compared against another copy, an unresolved V gene accounts for under half, and the cause of the remainder is not known. That table furnishes V, J and clone size, whereas the DNA furnished D and trimming. This sample lists 120,000 or so clones; about 86% were detected once. The top ten clones comprise under 20% of the sample.

Sequencing was performed on peripheral blood, taken 28 days after the second AZD1222 dose. The TCR comes from an adult who received the AZD1222 COVID-19 vaccine. This chain is built from TRBV10-3 and TRBJ1-5, and 7 junction bases match TRBD1. The CDR3 loop reads CAISEPGGITQPQHF. The DNA reads TGTGCCATCAGTGAGCCAGGGGGGATCACTCAGCCCCAGCATTTT.